A single sample gave rise to the 10 T cell receptor beta chains below, sequenced in a study of OX40 agonist ivuxolimab in advanced cancers. The method was immunoSEQ multiplex PCR; TCRdb's version includes in-frame clones alone and lacks a portion of them. The sample consists of roughly 62,000 clones, over 80% of them appearing once. The sequencing used CD4+ or CD8+ T cells sorted from blood, collected in a trial of the OX40 agonist ivuxolimab. The receptors come from an adult with an advanced solid tumor such as melanoma, head and neck, liver or kidney cancer.

This clone was seen only a few times. The chain is built from TRBV27 and TRBJ1-2, with D possibly TRBD1 on 5 matching bases. The CDR3 totals 17 residues. Trimming took 0 bases from V and 0 from J, leaving 14 bases between them. Germline V gene data show CDR1 as MNHEY and CDR2 as SMNVEV (reference sequence). CDR3 sequence (DNA): TGTGCCAGCAGTTTATCGATCGGGGCTGTTTCTAACTATGGCTACACCTTC. Encoded protein: CASSLSIGAVSNYGYTF.

The CDR3 is CSALDSVGEKLFF. Written as DNA, the CDR3 is TGCAGCGCCCTCGACAGTGTCGGGGAAAAACTGTTTTTT. The gene calls are TRBV29-1 and TRBJ1-4; D perhaps matches TRBD1 (5 bases). The V and J ends lost 7 bases and 8 bases respectively, with 17 bases between them. The CDR3 is made up of 13 amino acids. Germline CDR1 SQVTM, CDR2 ANQGSEA. The whole variable domain, remainder taken from reference TRBV29-1 and TRBJ1-4, is SAVISQKPSRDICQRGTSLTIQCQVDSQVTMMFWYRQQPGQSLTLIATANQGSEATYESGFVIDKFPISRPNLTFSTLTVSNMSPEDSSIYLCSALDSVGEKLFFGSGTQLSVL.

This chain links TRBV15 with TRBJ1-5, with D hard to call. This CDR3 has 16 residues. V dropped 0 bases and J dropped 7 bases, with 16 bases sitting between them. In germline, CDR1 is LNHNV, CDR2 YYDKDF (reference sequence). CDR3 DNA sequence: TGTGCCACCAGCAGAGATGGTGGCTCTTTAAGGCAGCCCCAGCATTTT. This codes for CATSRDGGSLRQPQHF.

Ten or more counts support this clone. V is TRBV7-9 and J is TRBJ1-5; D gene unclear. This CDR3 contains 12 residues. Trimming pared 4 bases from V and 6 bases from J, leaving 7 bases between. Germline values: CDR1 SEHNR, CDR2 FQNEAQ (reference sequence). The CDR3 spells CASSWMGQPQHF. The CDR3 coding sequence is TGTGCCAGCAGCTGGATGGGTCAGCCCCAGCATTTT.

The chain joins TRBV11-2 to TRBJ1-4, with TRBD1 identical over 8 bases. This CDR3 is 15 amino acids long. V gave up 5 bases and J gave up 6 bases; unmatched junction bases: 8. The germline V gene encodes CDR1 SGHAT and CDR2 FQNNGV. The CDR3 sequence: CASSEMGQAYEKLFF. The DNA for the CDR3 is TGTGCCAGCAGCGAAATGGGACAGGCTTATGAAAAACTGTTTTTT.

This clone occurred a few times. CDR3 loop: CASSLFATYEQYF. CDR3 bases: TGTGCCAGCAGCCTCTTCGCGACCTACGAGCAGTACTTC. The chain carries TRBV27 and TRBJ2-7; the D is unclear. Germline CDR1 reads MNHEY; CDR2 reads SMNVEV (reference sequence). This CDR3 spans 13 amino acids. V was shortened by 6 bases and J by 2 bases, with 11 bases between the two germline ends.

The chain recombines TRBV4-2 with TRBJ1-2; 10 bases match TRBD1. The CDR3 totals 14 residues. V lost 5 bases, J lost 8 bases, and 8 bases stayed unmatched. Germline V gives CDR1 LGHNA, CDR2 YNFKEQ. The CDR3 protein is CASSLVDRGGGYTF. DNA of the CDR3: TGTGCCAGCAGCTTGGTGGACAGGGGGGGCGGCTACACCTTC.

This clone was detected a few times. The gene calls are TRBV28 and TRBJ1-2, with TRBD1 as a possible D gene (6 bases). The CDR3 covers 17 residues. Germline values: CDR1 MDHEN, CDR2 SYDVKM. The V and J ends lost 5 bases and 4 bases respectively, with 23 bases between them. CDR3 residues: CASSPPFGGRGSYGYTF. CDR3 bases: TGTGCCAGCAGTCCCCCCTTCGGGGGCCGGGGGAGCTATGGCTACACCTTC.

The V and J genes are TRBV6-5 and TRBJ2-5; 13 bases map to TRBD2. Germline values: CDR1 MNHEY, CDR2 SVGAGI. The CDR3 runs 14 residues. V lost 8 bases and J lost 2; bases outside the gene matches: 2. The CDR3, as DNA: TGTGCCAGCGGGACTAGCGGGGTACAAGAGACCCAGTACTTC. Its translation: CASGTSGVQETQYF.

This rearrangement joins TRBV28 to TRBJ2-1; possible D gene TRBD2, 5 bases. V lost 4 bases and J lost 2, with 9 bases in between. This CDR3 region has 14 residues. Germline CDR1 and CDR2: MDHEN and SYDVKM. This chain's CDR3 is CASSSGFPYNEQFF. In DNA form, the CDR3 reads TGTGCCAGCAGTTCGGGATTCCCCTACAATGAGCAGTTCTTC.